This TCR beta chain was profiled in a study of blood T cell repertoires in COVID-19. Study background: COVID-19 samples, acute and convalescent, were from the United States, Italy and Spain. PBMCs, B-cell-depleted T cells, or T cells were the source of the cDNA or gDNA that made up the material.

Study processing details: Amplifying reference gene primers gave estimates of nucleated cell counts. The repertoire was sequenced with immunoSEQ multiplex PCR; TCRdb's copy has only in-frame clones and lacks some. D and trimming come from the DNA, and the V and J calls and clone size come from that table. The data contain fewer than 200,000 clones, about 80% of them singletons. The germline V gene encodes CDR1 SGDLS and CDR2 YYNGEE. The CDR3 consists of 16 residues. V was cut by 0 bases and J by 4 bases, with 13 bases left in between. This receptor was obtained from a woman aged 55-69 years with acute COVID-19. The chain employs TRBV9 and TRBJ2-2, with D maybe TRBD1 (5 bases). Material: PBMCs or T cells enriched from blood (not recorded which). The CDR3 coding sequence is TGTGCCAGCAGCGTAGGAGGTTTCAGGGCCACCGGGGAGCTGTTTTTT. Translation gives CASSVGGFRATGELFF.